Following are 25 T cell receptor beta chains from one sample sequenced in a study of T cells in Graves' hyperthyroidism and ophthalmopathy. The source material, RNA transcripts, was used to amplify TCR beta CDR3 regions. HTBI primers drove first-round RT-PCR of the TCR CDR3. One entry per CDR3 protein, called by TCRdb with MiXCR from the multiplex PCR reads. The repertoire consists of tens of thousands of distinct CDR3 sequences, with 40% to 55% occurring once and the leading ten covering 9% to 12%. Source material: blood. The receptors shown here come from a woman aged 25 to 45 with Graves' hyperthyroidism.

This clonotype was observed many times. V usage is TRBV20-1 and J usage is TRBJ2-3, with TRBD2 matching over 14 bases. The V gene's germline CDR1 is DFQATT and CDR2 SNEGSKA (reference sequence). Trimming cost V 8 bases and J 4 bases; bases outside gene matches: 2. The CDR3 loop spans 13 amino acids. The CDR3 sequence: CSRTSGRPDTQYF. The CDR3 DNA reads TGCAGTAGGACTAGCGGGAGGCCAGATACGCAGTATTTT.

This clonotype was recorded at least ten times. The CDR3 DNA reads as TGTGCCAGCAGTAGCACAGGGGGGCCTATGAACACTGAAGCTTTCTTT. It encodes CASSSTGGPMNTEAFF. The chain carries TRBV5-4 and TRBJ1-1; TRBD1 matches 8 bases. The CDR3 sequence is 16 residues long. Losses at the gene ends were 5 bases for V and 0 bases for J; bases not matched to a gene: 9. Germline CDR1 reads SGHNT; CDR2 reads YYREEE (reference sequence).

The table lists this clonotype with a count of one. This chain uses TRBV12-3 or TRBV12-4 with TRBJ1-4; TRBD1 agrees at 7 bases. The CDR3 sequence is 14 residues long. Trimming cost V 7 bases and J 8 bases; bases outside gene matches: 10. The CDR3, as DNA: TGTGCCAGCAAAGCAGGGGGGGCCGGAGAAAAACTGTTTTTT. It translates to CASKAGGAGEKLFF.

This chain joins TRBV2 and TRBJ1-4; a weak D match, TRBD1 (6 bases). Germline V gives CDR1 SNHLY, CDR2 FYNNEI. Trimming removed 1 base from V and 8 bases from J, with 14 bases in between. The CDR3 consists of 15 residues. CDR3 in DNA: TGTGCCAGCAGTGAAGTTTGGGGGGCAGGAGAAAAACTGTTTTTT. This gives the protein CASSEVWGAGEKLFF. Together with reference TRBV2 and TRBJ1-4, the CDR3 gives the full variable domain: EPEVTQTPSHQVTQMGQEVILRCVPISNHLYFYWYRQILGQKVEFLVSFYNNEISEKSEIFDDQFSVERPDGSNFTLKIRSTKLEDSAMYFCASSEVWGAGEKLFFGSGTQLSVL.

By frequency in the sample, this clonotype is medium-sized. This chain uses TRBV19 with TRBJ1-4; D not certain. Per germline, CDR1 LNHDA and CDR2 SQIVND (reference sequence). V lost 6 bases, J lost 0 bases, and 11 bases lay in between. The CDR3 loop spans 15 amino acids. The CDR3 coding sequence is TGTGCCAGTAGCCCGCACAAGGCAACTAATGAAAAACTGTTTTTT. This gives the protein CASSPHKATNEKLFF.

This clonotype has ten or more counts. V and J are TRBV12-1 and TRBJ1-5; the D call in the table, TRBD1, was not verified against the DNA. TRBV12-1 has pseudogene status. There are 16 residues in the CDR3. CDR3 region: CASSFGGTDRNQPQHF. The CDR3 nucleotides are TGTGCCAGCAGCTTTGGTGGGACAGACAGGAATCAGCCCCAGCATTTT.

V gene TRBV6-1 combines with J gene TRBJ2-5; the D gene is possibly TRBD2 (6 bases). Germline values: CDR1 MNHNS, CDR2 SASEGT. The V end was cut by 4 bases, the J end by 9 bases, with 18 bases between. This CDR3 has 14 residues. CDR3 nucleotides: TGTGCCAGCAGTGTGTGGGGAGGATATCTGCCCCAGTACTTC. Translation gives CASSVWGGYLPQYF.

This clonotype was recorded at least ten times. The V call is TRBV14, the J call TRBJ2-7, with D unresolved. Trimming removed 4 bases from V and 0 bases from J, with 13 bases in between. The germline V gene has CDR1 SGHDN and CDR2 FVKESK. CDR3 length equals 15 residues. The CDR3 DNA is TGTGCCAGCAGCCCTTATCAGCTAAGCTCCTACGAGCAGTACTTC. The encoded protein is CASSPYQLSSYEQYF.

This chain connects TRBV7-2 to TRBJ2-1; a possible D gene is TRBD2 (6 bases). Trimming left V 5 bases short and J 9 bases short, with 14 bases between. This CDR3 is 13 amino acids long. The germline V gene has CDR1 SGHTA and CDR2 FQGNSA. The CDR3 nucleotides read TGTGCCAGCAGCGGAGGATTGGGGGGTGAGCAGTTCTTC. Its protein product is CASSGGLGGEQFF.

J is TRBJ2-2 and V is TRBV28; a possible D gene is TRBD2 (6 bases). Trimming took 1 base from V and 5 from J, leaving 14 bases between them. The CDR3 loop spans 16 amino acids. Germline V gene lookup returns CDR1 MDHEN and CDR2 SYDVKM. The CDR3 region has the DNA TGTGCCAGCAGTTTATTTGACGGGAGAGGAACCGGGGAGCTGTTTTTT. Translation gives CASSLFDGRGTGELFF.

By sample share, this clonotype is medium-sized. J is TRBJ1-1 and V is TRBV29-1; D is unresolved. Trimming stripped 4 bases from V and 0 bases from J, with 9 bases between. The V gene's germline CDR1 is SQVTM and CDR2 ANQGSEA. The CDR3 extends over 13 amino acids. This CDR3 reads CSVAGRMNTEAFF. The CDR3 nucleotides read TGCAGCGTTGCAGGTAGAATGAACACTGAAGCTTTCTTT.

This clonotype appeared many times. The chain couples TRBV28 to TRBJ2-7, with 8 nucleotides matching TRBD2. The CDR3 sequence is 14 residues long. Trimming removed 7 bases from V and 5 bases from J; junction bases left unmatched: 10. Germline assignment: CDR1 MDHEN and CDR2 SYDVKM. The CDR3 here is CASTGASGSNEQYF. CDR3 DNA sequence: TGTGCCAGCACCGGAGCTAGCGGGTCTAACGAGCAGTACTTC.

As concerns this clonotype: At one end the junction does not follow the germline gene, possibly because of a read error. The V and J genes are TRBV6-1 and TRBJ2-7; D is possibly TRBD2 (7 bases). This CDR3 is built from 13 residues. Germline CDR1 and CDR2: MNHNS and SASEGT. CDR3 in DNA: TGTGCCAGCGGTTTGGGAAGGGGGGGCGAGCAGTATTTC. Protein: CASGLGRGGEQYF.

This clonotype rates as medium-sized. The rearrangement uses TRBV19 and TRBJ2-7; D unclear. Germline values: CDR1 LNHDA, CDR2 SQIVND (reference sequence). The V end lost 11 bases, the J end lost 3 bases, and 5 bases lay between the germline ends. The CDR3 runs 9 residues. The CDR3 protein is CARIYEQYF. As DNA, the CDR3 is TGTGCCCGGATCTACGAGCAGTACTTC.

In nucleotides, the CDR3 is TGTGCCAGCAGTTTGACAGGGGCTGGGGCCAACGTCCTGACTTTC. It yields the protein CASSLTGAGANVLTF. This sequence joins TRBV2 and TRBJ2-6, with TRBD1 identical over 8 bases. Germline V lookup: CDR1 SNHLY, CDR2 FYNNEI. The trim removed 5 bases at V and 2 bases at J, leaving 2 bases unmatched. CDR3 length: 15 residues.

This clonotype was seen repeatedly, ten times or more. This rearrangement joins TRBV19 to TRBJ2-1; TRBD2 aligns across 12 bases. CDR1 is LNHDA, CDR2 SQIVND, per germline (reference sequence). This CDR3 is built from 13 residues. The CDR3 nucleotides read TGTGTTTCGTGCCCTAGCGGGAGGGATGAGCAGTTCTTC. Its protein is CVSCPSGRDEQFF.

The V call is TRBV9, the J call TRBJ2-1, with 8 bases matching TRBD2. Germline V gene data show CDR1 as SGDLS and CDR2 as YYNGEE. The junction had 6 bases not matched to a gene; V was cut back by 0 bases and J by 7 bases. This CDR3 spans 15 amino acids. Here the CDR3 reads CASSVASGGSNEQFF. CDR3 DNA: TGTGCCAGCAGCGTAGCCAGCGGGGGATCGAATGAGCAGTTCTTC.

The chain recombines TRBV19 with TRBJ1-1, with D unresolved. The germline V gene encodes CDR1 LNHDA and CDR2 SQIVND (reference sequence). The CDR3 contains 11 residues. The germline V and J ends were trimmed by 7 bases and 4 bases, with 7 bases remaining between them. The CDR3 protein is CASILGTEAFF. DNA of the CDR3: TGTGCCAGTATATTGGGCACTGAAGCTTTCTTT.

The CDR3 region is CASSLEADNEQFF. Here the CDR3 DNA reads TGTGCCAGCAGCTTGGAGGCTGACAATGAGCAGTTCTTC. The chain employs TRBV7-2 and TRBJ2-1, with a weak D call TRBD2 (5 bases). Deletions cut 3 bases from V and 5 bases from J, with 8 bases between. The length of the CDR3 is 13 residues. Per the germline V gene, CDR1 is SGHTA and CDR2 is FQGNSA.

The chain employs TRBV20-1 and TRBJ2-7; TRBD2 matches at 8 bases. Unmatched junction bases numbered 9, after V lost 2 bases and J lost 3 bases. CDR1 is DFQATT, CDR2 SNEGSKA, per germline (reference sequence). The CDR3 contains 15 residues. In DNA, the CDR3 is TGCAGTGCTAGACGAGATACCAGCGGGAGCTACGAGCAGTACTTC. It encodes CSARRDTSGSYEQYF.

This clonotype has more than one count but fewer than ten. Being one base from a much bigger clone, this may be a read error. The chain couples TRBV5-6 to TRBJ1-1, with D possibly matching TRBD1 (5 bases). The CDR3 has 15 residues. Germline CDR1 reads SGHDT; CDR2 reads YYEEEE. CDR3 sequence (DNA): TGTGCCAGCAGCTTTATGGGGGGTTGGAACACTGGAGCTTTCTTT. As protein: CASSFMGGWNTGAFF.

To note about this clonotype: As the CDR3 is not closed by the conserved phenylalanine or tryptophan, this likely results from a read error. The chain uses TRBV6-6 and TRBJ2-1; 7 bases agree with TRBD1. The CDR3 length is 13 residues. Germline V gene data show CDR1 as MNHNY and CDR2 as SVGAGI (reference sequence). V lost 5 bases to trimming and J lost 12 bases; unmatched junction nucleotides: 10. CDR3 residues: CASSAQGTVAQFL. The CDR3 region has the DNA TGTGCCAGCAGTGCCCAAGGGACAGTGGCGCAGTTCCTC.

J is TRBJ2-7 and V is TRBV19; D possibly corresponds to TRBD2 (5 bases). The CDR3 length is 13 residues. Trimming removed 4 bases from V and 7 bases from J, with 14 bases in between. CDR1 and CDR2 from the germline V gene are LNHDA and SQIVND (reference sequence). CDR3 nucleotides: TGTGCCAGTAGTAGCCCGCCTCGAGGGGAGCAGTACTTC. It specifies CASSSPPRGEQYF.

This clonotype was seen ten or more times. The J gene is TRBJ2-7, the V gene TRBV6-1; 10 nucleotides match TRBD2. This CDR3 region has 13 residues. The ends lost 11 bases at V and 1 base at J; junction bases unmatched: 5. Germline lookup yields CDR1 MNHNS and CDR2 SASEGT. DNA of the CDR3: TGTGCCGGACGGACTAGCGGATCCTACGAGCAGTACTTC. Translated: CAGRTSGSYEQYF.

The chain carries TRBV7-9 and TRBJ2-7; D is ambiguous. This CDR3 spans 12 amino acids. V lost 2 bases, J lost 6 bases, and 8 bases lay in between. Germline values: CDR1 SEHNR, CDR2 FQNEAQ (reference sequence). CDR3 sequence (DNA): TGTGCCAGCAGCTTAAAGGGTGGCGAGCAGTACTTC. It specifies CASSLKGGEQYF.